One and the same sample provided the 20 T cell receptor beta chains below, sequenced in a study of PD-L1 blockade in urothelial cancer. Assay: immunoSEQ multiplex PCR; the TCRdb copy retains only in-frame clones and omits some. The table records just over 35,000 clones, roughly 80% of them present only once. Time point defined: peripheral blood 6 weeks after treatment start. The sample here was PBMCs, taken around atezolizumab (anti-PD-L1) treatment. All receptors derive from a man between 35 and 55 years old with urothelial cancer.

The chain couples TRBV18 to TRBJ1-3; 8 positions match TRBD1. The V segment lost 4 bases and the J segment 4 bases; nucleotides outside the gene matches: 3. Germline V CDR1 and CDR2: KGHSH, LQKENI. CDR3 length: 14 amino acids. For the CDR3, the DNA is TGTGCCAGCTCACGCAGGGGGCCCGGAAACACCATATATTTT. Its protein product is CASSRRGPGNTIYF. Full variable domain (remainder filled in from reference TRBV18 and TRBJ1-3): NAGVMQNPRHLVRRRGQEARLRCSPMKGHSHVYWYRQLPEEGLKFMVYLQKENIIDESGMPKERFSAEFPKEGPSILRIQQVVRGDSAAYFCASSRRGPGNTIYFGEGSWLTVV.

This clone was counted a single time. The J gene is TRBJ1-2, the V gene TRBV6-6; 10 bases align to TRBD1. V trimming: 9 bases; J trimming: 8 bases; junction bases outside the gene matches: 9. This CDR3 region has 13 residues. Germline-derived CDR1 and CDR2 are MNHNY and SVGAGI (reference sequence). CDR3 loop: CASDPGTGVGYTF. CDR3 sequence (DNA): TGTGCCAGTGACCCCGGGACAGGGGTCGGCTACACCTTC.

In DNA form, the CDR3 reads TGTGCCAGCAGCCAAATGACAGAGGAAGCTTTCTTT. This codes for CASSQMTEEAFF. The chain carries TRBV4-2 and TRBJ1-1; possible D gene TRBD1, 5 bases. The CDR3 runs to 12 residues. Trimming stripped 2 bases from V and 8 bases from J, with 9 bases between. CDR1 is LGHNA, CDR2 YNFKEQ, per germline.

The J gene is TRBJ2-2, the V gene TRBV29-1, with 9 bases identical to TRBD1. Germline CDR1 and CDR2: SQVTM and ANQGSEA. J lost 4 bases, V lost 7 bases, and 13 bases had no gene match. The CDR3 totals 16 residues. DNA for the CDR3: TGCAGCGCAACCATACCGGGACAGGGAGGCACCGGGGAGCTGTTTTTT. This sequence encodes CSATIPGQGGTGELFF.

This chain links TRBV10-3 with TRBJ1-2; the match to TRBD1 covers 7 bases. The CDR3 spans 14 residues. The germline gives CDR1 ENHRY, CDR2 SYGVKD. Trimming cost V 10 bases and J 8 bases; bases outside gene matches: 16. As DNA, the CDR3 is TGTGCCAGCACACAGTCGGGACAGCGTATCGGCTACACCTTC. This gives the protein CASTQSGQRIGYTF.

The J gene is TRBJ1-3, the V gene TRBV29-1, with D uncertain. Germline V gives CDR1 SQVTM, CDR2 ANQGSEA. This CDR3 region has 12 residues. Trimming took off 4 bases at V and 4 bases at J, with 8 bases between the two ends. Written as DNA, the CDR3 is TGCAGCGTTGTCGACATCGGAAACACCATATATTTT. This codes for CSVVDIGNTIYF.

The rearrangement uses TRBV5-4 and TRBJ2-7; a weak D match, TRBD1 (5 bases). With 3 bases removed from V and 3 bases from J, the gap between germline ends came to 10 bases. The CDR3 loop spans 13 amino acids. Germline lookup yields CDR1 SGHNT and CDR2 YYREEE (reference sequence). The CDR3 nucleotides read TGTGCCAGCAGCTGGAAAGGGGTCTACGAGCAGTACTTC. Translating it yields CASSWKGVYEQYF.

V gene TRBV5-1 combines with J gene TRBJ2-5; a weak D match, TRBD1 (6 bases). Trimming removed 2 bases at V and 5 bases at J, with 19 bases between. Looked up from germline, CDR1 is SGHRS and CDR2 is YFSETQ. The CDR3 is 16 amino acids. The CDR3 DNA reads as TGCGCCAGCAGCTTTGGACAGATGGCTTCGAGGGAGACCCAGTACTTC. Translating it yields CASSFGQMASRETQYF.

The genes are TRBV15 and TRBJ2-7, with D maybe TRBD1 (8 bases). Germline CDR1 LNHNV, CDR2 YYDKDF (reference sequence). CDR3 length: 15 amino acids. The V gene lost 0 bases and the J gene lost 7 bases, with 16 bases spanning the gap. CDR3 in DNA: TGTGCCACCAGCAGAGAACGGACAGGGCGGGAGGAGCAGTACTTC. As protein: CATSRERTGREEQYF. Full variable domain (rest looked up from reference TRBV15 and TRBJ2-7): DAMVIQNPRYQVTQFGKPVTLSCSQTLNHNVMYWYQQKSSQAPKLLFHYYDKDFNNEADTPDNFQSRRPNTSFCFLDIRSPGLGDTAMYLCATSRERTGREEQYFGPGTRLTVT.

In its sample, this clone was seen a few times. V gene TRBV7-2 combines with J gene TRBJ2-1; the match to TRBD2 covers 7 bases. From germline, CDR1 is SGHTA and CDR2 FQGNSA. CDR3 length: 16 residues. V lost 3 bases and J lost 5; bases outside the gene matches: 10. DNA for the CDR3: TGTGCCAGCAGCTTTGGCCCGGGACTACCAGACAATGAGCAGTTCTTC. Protein: CASSFGPGLPDNEQFF.

V usage is TRBV5-1 and J usage is TRBJ1-1, with D possibly TRBD1 on 5 matching bases. There are 16 residues in the CDR3. Germline V lookup: CDR1 SGHRS, CDR2 YFSETQ. The ends were cut back, 4 bases at V and 4 bases at J, with 20 bases in the middle. This chain's CDR3 is CASSMGRLAESTEAFF. CDR3 nucleotides: TGCGCCAGCAGCATGGGACGGCTAGCGGAGAGCACTGAAGCTTTCTTT.

This chain uses TRBV6-6 with TRBJ1-2, with 8 positions matching TRBD1. V trimming: 4 bases; J trimming: 8 bases; junction bases outside the gene matches: 6. Germline V CDR1 and CDR2: MNHNY, SVGAGI (reference sequence). This CDR3 comprises 13 residues. The CDR3 loop reads CASSLDRGNGYTF. The CDR3, as DNA: TGTGCCAGCAGTTTAGACAGGGGAAACGGCTACACCTTC.

The genes are TRBV28 and TRBJ2-1, with D perhaps matching TRBD2 (5 bases). Trimming removed 5 bases at V and 0 bases at J, with 11 bases between. Germline V gives CDR1 MDHEN, CDR2 SYDVKM. The CDR3 has 15 residues. The CDR3 sequence is CASSPSSISYNEQFF. Here the CDR3 DNA reads TGTGCCAGCAGTCCTTCTAGCATCTCCTACAATGAGCAGTTCTTC.

The gene calls are TRBV7-9 and TRBJ2-5; 8 nucleotides line up with TRBD1. Per the germline V gene, CDR1 is SEHNR and CDR2 is FQNEAQ (reference sequence). J was trimmed by 1 base and V by 5 bases; bases with no gene match: 9. The CDR3 covers 16 residues. The CDR3 spells CASSANRGNPQETQYF. CDR3 nucleotide sequence: TGTGCCAGCAGCGCCAACAGGGGGAACCCCCAAGAGACCCAGTACTTC.

This rearrangement joins TRBV4-2 to TRBJ2-4; TRBD2 might be the D (6 bases). Germline assignment: CDR1 LGHNA and CDR2 YNFKEQ. This CDR3 region has 16 residues. V gave up 1 base and J gave up 1 base, with 11 bases separating them. The CDR3 bases are TGTGCCAGCAGCCAAGGGTGGGGGGAGGCCAAAAACATTCAGTACTTC. Amino acid sequence: CASSQGWGEAKNIQYF.

This clone has a single count. The chain recombines TRBV29-1 with TRBJ1-1; 8 positions match TRBD1. The CDR3 is 12 residues long. Per germline, CDR1 SQVTM and CDR2 ANQGSEA. V trimming: 7 bases; J trimming: 4 bases; junction bases outside the gene matches: 5. CDR3 nucleotides: TGCAGCGGACGGACAGGGCGCACTGAAGCTTTCTTT. Its translation is CSGRTGRTEAFF.

This clone was counted once. This chain uses TRBV18 with TRBJ2-7; D remains ambiguous. Deletions cut 7 bases from V and 6 bases from J, with 4 bases between. From germline, CDR1 is KGHSH and CDR2 LQKENI. The CDR3 loop spans 9 amino acids. For the CDR3, the DNA is TGTGCCAGCTATCGCGAGCAGTACTTC. This sequence encodes CASYREQYF.

This chain connects TRBV5-1 to TRBJ1-1; 9 bases agree with TRBD1. This CDR3 is built from 17 residues. CDR1 and CDR2 (germline): SGHRS, YFSETQ. The trim removed 1 base at V and 4 bases at J, leaving 11 bases unmatched. The CDR3 coding sequence is TGCGCCAGCAGCTTGATTCCAACAGGGGGCACGGGCACTGAAGCTTTCTTT. This sequence encodes CASSLIPTGGTGTEAFF.

The V and J genes are TRBV19 and TRBJ1-4, with D hard to call. Trimming cost V 7 bases and J 0 bases, with 12 bases left between them. The CDR3 extends over 15 amino acids. The germline gives CDR1 LNHDA, CDR2 SQIVND (reference sequence). The CDR3, as DNA: TGTGCCAGTACCAAAGACACCGCAACTAATGAAAAACTGTTTTTT. It specifies CASTKDTATNEKLFF. The whole variable domain, remainder taken from reference TRBV19 and TRBJ1-4, is DGGITQSPKYLFRKEGQNVTLSCEQNLNHDAMYWYRQDPGQGLRLIYYSQIVNDFQKGDIAEGYSVSREKKESFPLTVTSAQKNPTAFYLCASTKDTATNEKLFFGSGTQLSVL.

J is TRBJ2-3 and V is TRBV11-2; the match to TRBD1 covers 8 bases. Trimming removed 6 bases from V and 0 bases from J; junction bases left unmatched: 5. The germline V gene has CDR1 SGHAT and CDR2 FQNNGV. The CDR3 is made up of 15 amino acids. DNA for the CDR3: TGTGCCAGCAGATCCAGACAGGGGAGCACAGATACGCAGTATTTT. Encoded protein: CASRSRQGSTDTQYF.